This T cell receptor beta chain was captured by sequencing in a study of blood T cell repertoires in COVID-19. The CDR3 extends over 16 amino acids. The germline V gene has CDR1 SGHVS and CDR2 FNYEAQ. Unmatched junction bases numbered 8, after V lost 2 bases and J lost 2 bases. Original methodology: Amplification of reference gene primers provided the estimated nucleated cell counts. Repertoires were generated with immunoSEQ multiplex PCR, while TCRdb's copy carries only in-frame clones and drops some. V and J calls and clone size are those listed in that table; D and trimming were worked out from the DNA. The sample carries about 220,000 clones, roughly 84% recorded once. Participant ages covered roughly 18 to 89 years across around 25 US areas. The recovered donors of Cohort 3 showed two negative PCRs, clearance, or symptom resolution.

The sequence was obtained from a woman in her 40s who had recovered from COVID-19. This sequence joins TRBV7-6 and TRBJ2-7, with TRBD2 matching 8 bases. The specimen was PBMCs or T cells enriched from blood (not recorded which). CDR3 region: CASSLMMVAGTYEQYF. The CDR3 DNA reads as TGTGCCAGCAGCTTAATGATGGTAGCGGGAACCTACGAGCAGTACTTC.